This T cell receptor (beta chain) was sequenced during a study of OX40 agonist ivuxolimab in advanced cancers. At the level of the study: The study gave patients intravenous ivuxolimab at 0.01 to 10 mg/kg every 2 weeks. Checkpoint inhibitors had been given previously to 40% of patients. The study's findings and limits: Several nonresponders also turned out to have low normalized T-cell clonal expansion.

This clone was observed a single time. Its antigen is currently unknown. TCRdb's copy holds only in-frame clones and misses some; the assay was immunoSEQ multiplex PCR. The table records 50,000 to 70,000 clones, roughly 89% of them present only once. The germline CDR1 and CDR2 sequences are LNHDA and SQIVND (reference sequence). The CDR3 extends over 15 amino acids. The V segment lost 7 bases and the J segment 5 bases; nucleotides outside the gene matches: 13. Material: CD4+ or CD8+ T cells sorted from blood, obtained in a trial of the OX40 agonist ivuxolimab. This clonotype originated in an adult with an advanced solid tumor such as melanoma, head and neck, liver or kidney cancer. The genes are TRBV19 and TRBJ2-7; 8 nucleotides match TRBD1. The CDR3 is CASTPTGVSSHEQYF. CDR3 nucleotide sequence: TGTGCCAGTACTCCGACAGGGGTCTCTTCCCACGAGCAGTACTTC. The full variable domain, completed using reference TRBV19 and TRBJ2-7, is DGGITQSPKYLFRKEGQNVTLSCEQNLNHDAMYWYRQDPGQGLRLIYYSQIVNDFQKGDIAEGYSVSREKKESFPLTVTSAQKNPTAFYLCASTPTGVSSHEQYFGPGTRLTVT.